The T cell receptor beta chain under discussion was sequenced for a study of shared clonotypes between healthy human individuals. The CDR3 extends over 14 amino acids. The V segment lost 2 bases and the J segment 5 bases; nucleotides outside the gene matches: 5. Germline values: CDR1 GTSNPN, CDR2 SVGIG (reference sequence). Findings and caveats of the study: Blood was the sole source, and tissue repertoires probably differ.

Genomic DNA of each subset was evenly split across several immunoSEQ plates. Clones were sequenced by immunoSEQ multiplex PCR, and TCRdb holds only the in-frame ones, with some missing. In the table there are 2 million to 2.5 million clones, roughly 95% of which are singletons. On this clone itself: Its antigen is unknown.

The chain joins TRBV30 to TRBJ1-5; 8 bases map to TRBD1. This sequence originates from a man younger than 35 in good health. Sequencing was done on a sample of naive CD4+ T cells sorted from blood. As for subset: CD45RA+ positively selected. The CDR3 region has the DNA TGTGCCTGGAGTACAGGGGGAGTTTATCAGCCCCAGCATTTT. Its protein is CAWSTGGVYQPQHF.